These 25 T cell receptor beta chains originate from one sample sequenced in a study of shared clonotypes between healthy human individuals. Some clones are missing from TCRdb's copy, which holds only in-frame ones; the method was immunoSEQ multiplex PCR. The sample lists 400,000 to 600,000 clones, about 79% occurring once. Sequencing input: PBMCs. The receptors shown here come from a woman between 40 and 50 years old in good health. Some clones in this sample may be carry-over from other donors' samples.

Many counts were recorded for this clone. Other nucleotide sequences in the sample specify the same CDR3. The V and J genes are TRBV7-2 and TRBJ2-7; 11 bases are a match to TRBD2. This CDR3 is built from 16 residues. Germline CDR1 SGHTA, CDR2 FQGNSA. Trimming removed 0 bases from V and 4 bases from J; junction bases left unmatched: 5. DNA of the CDR3: TGTGCCAGCAGCTTAGCCCCCGGGACTAGCGGTTACGAGCAGTACTTC. This gives the protein CASSLAPGTSGYEQYF.

The V call is TRBV2, the J call TRBJ1-5; D gene uncertain. CDR1 and CDR2 (germline): SNHLY, FYNNEI. V lost 4 bases and J 0 bases, leaving 7 bases between the germline ends. The CDR3 runs to 14 residues. The CDR3 DNA sequence: TGTGCCAGCAGTGGACGTAATAGCAATCAGCCCCAGCATTTT. Translation gives CASSGRNSNQPQHF.

Of note for this clone: Other DNA variants within this sample encode the same CDR3. This rearrangement joins TRBV7-2 to TRBJ1-3; D uncertain. The germline gives CDR1 SGHTA, CDR2 FQGNSA. The CDR3 has 14 amino acids. Trimming cost V 5 bases and J 0 bases, with 8 bases left between them. The CDR3 loop reads CASSLGFSGNTIYF. The CDR3 DNA reads as TGTGCCAGCAGCCTAGGGTTCTCTGGAAACACCATATATTTT. Full variable domain (missing parts from reference TRBV7-2 and TRBJ1-3): GAGVSQSPSNKVTEKGKDVELRCDPISGHTALYWYRQSLGQGLEFLIYFQGNSAPDKSGLPSDRFSAERTGGSVSTLTIQRTQQEDSAVYLCASSLGFSGNTIYFGEGSWLTVV.

The chain is built from TRBV19 and TRBJ1-4; D gene unclear. The CDR3 runs to 13 residues. From germline, CDR1 is LNHDA and CDR2 SQIVND (reference sequence). Trimming left V 7 bases short and J 1 base short, with 7 bases between. In DNA form, the CDR3 reads TGTGCCAGTACTGGGCTAACTAATGAAAAACTGTTTTTT. As protein: CASTGLTNEKLFF.

The chain combines TRBV28 with TRBJ2-1, with 14 bases aligning to TRBD2. The CDR3 is made up of 18 amino acids. J was trimmed by 2 bases and V by 8 bases; bases with no gene match: 11. CDR1 and CDR2 (germline): MDHEN, SYDVKM. CDR3 nucleotides: TGTGCCAGCCTCAGACTAGCGGGAGGGCCAGGGGCCTACAATGAGCAGTTCTTC. This translates into CASLRLAGGPGAYNEQFF. Variable domain in full (rest from reference TRBV28 and TRBJ2-1): DVKVTQSSRYLVKRTGEKVFLECVQDMDHENMFWYRQDPGLGLRLIYFSYDVKMKEKGDIPEGYSVSREKKERFSLILESASTNQTSMYLCASLRLAGGPGAYNEQFFGPGTRLTVL.

The chain recombines TRBV11-3 with TRBJ2-2; 11 nucleotides match TRBD1. The CDR3 consists of 16 residues. The ends lost 4 bases at V and 5 bases at J; junction bases unmatched: 6. Germline V gene lookup returns CDR1 SGHNT and CDR2 YENEEA. CDR3 in amino acids: CASSYGTGGRTGELFF. The CDR3 region has the DNA TGTGCCAGCAGCTATGGGACAGGGGGTCGGACCGGGGAGCTGTTTTTT.

The V gene is TRBV6-1, the J gene TRBJ1-1; D perhaps matches TRBD1 (6 bases). Germline assignment: CDR1 MNHNS and CDR2 SASEGT. The V end was cut by 8 bases, the J end by 3 bases, with 16 bases between. This CDR3 is 14 amino acids long. CDR3 sequence reads: CASQKQGVDTEAFF. DNA for the CDR3: TGTGCCAGCCAGAAACAGGGCGTAGACACTGAAGCTTTCTTT.

This clone is a singleton in its sample. This chain links TRBV10-1 with TRBJ2-5; maybe TRBD2 (5 bases). V lost 0 bases and J lost 1, with 9 bases in between. CDR1 and CDR2 from the germline V gene are WNHNN and SYGVQD (reference sequence). The CDR3 consists of 15 residues. The CDR3 loop is CASSESRLSQETQYF. In DNA form, the CDR3 reads TGCGCCAGCAGTGAGTCCCGACTAAGCCAAGAGACCCAGTACTTC.

The chain employs TRBV6-5 and TRBJ1-2; 7 nucleotides match TRBD1. This CDR3 has 13 residues. Trimming at V came to 4 bases and at J to 6 bases, leaving 5 bases not matched to a gene. Germline lookup yields CDR1 MNHEY and CDR2 SVGAGI. The CDR3 sequence: CASSSRQGNGYTF. In DNA, the CDR3 is TGTGCCAGCAGTTCCCGACAGGGCAATGGCTACACCTTC.

About this clone itself: A much larger clone lies a single base off, so this may be a read error. The chain employs TRBV28 and TRBJ1-1; unclear D gene. This CDR3 has 12 residues. Germline CDR1 MDHEN, CDR2 SYDVKM. V dropped 8 bases and J dropped 1 base, with 8 bases sitting between them. The CDR3 protein is CASGWENTEAFF. CDR3 nucleotides: TGTGCCAGCGGTTGGGAGAACACTGAAGCTTTCTTT. Complete variable domain (other parts from reference TRBV28 and TRBJ1-1): DVKVTQSSRYLVKRTGEKVFLECVQDMDHENMFWYRQDPGLGLRLIYFSYDVKMKEKGDIPEGYSVSREKKERFSLILESASTNQTSMYLCASGWENTEAFFGQGTRLTVV.

The chain joins TRBV6-1 to TRBJ2-3, with D perhaps matching TRBD2 (6 bases). This CDR3 is 15 amino acids long. The germline gives CDR1 MNHNS, CDR2 SASEGT. V lost 8 bases and J 2 bases, leaving 17 bases between the germline ends. The chain's CDR3 is CASGEAAGFTDTQYF. The CDR3 coding sequence is TGTGCCAGCGGGGAGGCGGCAGGGTTCACAGATACGCAGTATTTT.

This chain joins TRBV10-1 and TRBJ2-1; D is unclear. The CDR3 has 20 residues. V gave up 3 bases and J gave up 0 bases, with 24 bases separating them. Germline CDR1 is WNHNN and CDR2 is SYGVQD (reference sequence). The CDR3 region has the DNA TGCGCCAGCAGTGAAACTTGCGACTTCCTGATAAACAGCTCCTACAATGAGCAGTTCTTC. This gives the protein CASSETCDFLINSSYNEQFF.

In its sample, this clone was seen many times. The CDR3 bases are TGTGCCAGCAGCCAAATTCAGGGTCAAGCTTTCTTT. This sequence encodes CASSQIQGQAFF. The V gene is TRBV7-8, the J gene TRBJ1-1; D is perhaps TRBD1 (5 bases). Between the trimmed V and J ends, which lost 5 bases and 9 bases, there was a span of 13 bases. Germline CDR1 and CDR2: SGHVS and FQNEAQ. CDR3 length: 12 amino acids.

This chain uses TRBV19 with TRBJ2-7; 9 nucleotides align to TRBD1. Germline-derived CDR1 and CDR2 are LNHDA and SQIVND (reference sequence). This CDR3 comprises 14 residues. The ends lost 6 bases at V and 6 bases at J; junction bases unmatched: 9. As DNA, the CDR3 is TGTGCCAGTAGCCCGGGACAGGGAGCTGGCGAGCAGTACTTC. Translation gives CASSPGQGAGEQYF.

J is TRBJ1-2 and V is TRBV28; perhaps TRBD1 as D (5 bases). Germline V gene lookup returns CDR1 MDHEN and CDR2 SYDVKM. Trimming left V 8 bases short and J 10 bases short, with 23 bases between. This CDR3 comprises 14 residues. CDR3 bases: TGTGCCAGCGAGTTTAGGGCGGGACTACCCTCCTACACCTTC. This sequence encodes CASEFRAGLPSYTF.

The chain carries TRBV30 and TRBJ2-7; TRBD2 agrees at 12 bases. V was pared by 0 bases and J by 2 bases, with 2 bases of the junction left unmatched. The CDR3 sequence is 15 residues long. Germline V gene lookup returns CDR1 GTSNPN and CDR2 SVGIG (reference sequence). The CDR3 bases are TGTGCCTGGAGTGTAGGACTAGCGGGAACCTACGAGCAGTACTTC. This sequence encodes CAWSVGLAGTYEQYF.

The chain links TRBV29-1 to TRBJ2-2; D remains unclear. CDR3 size: 13 residues. The germline V gene encodes CDR1 SQVTM and CDR2 ANQGSEA. V gave up 3 bases and J gave up 3 bases, with 8 bases separating them. The CDR3 DNA reads TGCAGCGTTGATTCCCCACACACCGGGGAGCTGTTTTTT. As protein: CSVDSPHTGELFF.

The chain joins TRBV7-8 to TRBJ2-1, with TRBD1 matching 7 bases. The CDR3 is 15 amino acids. The germline V gene has CDR1 SGHVS and CDR2 FQNEAQ. Trimming at V came to 7 bases and at J to 1 base, leaving 7 bases not matched to a gene. The CDR3 loop reads CASNGVGQSYNEQFF. DNA for the CDR3: TGTGCCAGCAATGGTGTGGGACAGTCCTACAATGAGCAGTTCTTC.

This rearrangement joins TRBV28 to TRBJ1-1; the D gene is possibly TRBD1 (5 bases). Germline assignment: CDR1 MDHEN and CDR2 SYDVKM. Trimming removed 7 bases at V and 0 bases at J, with 15 bases between. The CDR3 is 15 amino acids. Here the CDR3 DNA reads TGTGCCAGCACCGTACTAGGGACGTTGAACACTGAAGCTTTCTTT. The encoded protein is CASTVLGTLNTEAFF.

J is TRBJ2-3 and V is TRBV5-1; TRBD2 is a possible D gene (5 bases). V was trimmed by 0 bases and J by 6 bases, leaving 11 bases between them. The CDR3 loop spans 14 amino acids. From germline, CDR1 is SGHRS and CDR2 YFSETQ. The CDR3 region has the DNA TGCGCCAGCAGCTTGGGGCGGGTCCGCGATACGCAGTATTTT. Translated: CASSLGRVRDTQYF.

This clone was seen only once. V gene TRBV5-8 combines with J gene TRBJ2-7, with a weak D call TRBD1 (6 bases). This CDR3 has 16 amino acids. Germline CDR1 and CDR2: SGHTS and YDEGEE. Between the trimmed V and J ends, which lost 3 bases and 1 base, there was a span of 17 bases. The CDR3 is CASSSLQGPHSYEQYF. The CDR3, as DNA: TGTGCCAGCAGCTCCCTACAGGGCCCCCATTCCTACGAGCAGTACTTC.

The gene calls are TRBV18 and TRBJ2-7; tentative D call: TRBD1 (6 bases). V was clipped by 2 bases and J by 5 bases, with 10 bases between them. The CDR3 is made up of 13 amino acids. Germline loops: CDR1 KGHSH, CDR2 LQKENI. CDR3 sequence reads: CASSPNRDNEQYF. CDR3 coding DNA: TGTGCCAGCTCACCAAACCGGGACAACGAGCAGTACTTC.

The J gene is TRBJ2-3, the V gene TRBV10-3; 7 bases are shared with TRBD2. Trimming cost V 10 bases and J 4 bases; bases outside gene matches: 8. This CDR3 is 13 amino acids long. Germline V lookup: CDR1 ENHRY, CDR2 SYGVKD. The CDR3 DNA reads as TGTGCCACCCTGGGAGGGGCCGCAGATACGCAGTATTTT. Its translation is CATLGGAADTQYF.

V is TRBV6-5 and J is TRBJ2-7; D unclear. Trimming left V 0 bases short and J 2 bases short, with 11 bases between. The CDR3 has 15 amino acids. Germline V CDR1 and CDR2: MNHEY, SVGAGI. CDR3 in DNA: TGTGCCAGCAGTTACTCGAGACTTTGGGCCTACGAGCAGTACTTC. This encodes CASSYSRLWAYEQYF.

The rearrangement links TRBV25-1 to TRBJ2-6; a weak D match, TRBD1 (5 bases). The CDR3 contains 15 residues. Trimming removed 6 bases from V and 0 bases from J, with 9 bases in between. The germline V gene encodes CDR1 MGHDK and CDR2 SYGVNS. The DNA for the CDR3 is TGTGCCAGCAGCGGCCAGGGCTCTGGGGCCAACGTCCTGACTTTC. The encoded protein is CASSGQGSGANVLTF.